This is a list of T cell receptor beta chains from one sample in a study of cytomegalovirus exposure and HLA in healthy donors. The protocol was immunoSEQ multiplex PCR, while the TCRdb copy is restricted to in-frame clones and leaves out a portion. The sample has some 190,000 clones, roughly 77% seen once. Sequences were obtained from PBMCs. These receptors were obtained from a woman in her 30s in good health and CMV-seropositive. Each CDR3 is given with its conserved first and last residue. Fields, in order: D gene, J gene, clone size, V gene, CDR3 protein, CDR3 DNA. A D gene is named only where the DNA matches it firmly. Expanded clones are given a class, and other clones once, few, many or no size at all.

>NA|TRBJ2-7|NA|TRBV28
CASSSSQPHEQYF
TGTGCCAGCAGTTCCTCACAGCCCCACGAGCAGTACTTC
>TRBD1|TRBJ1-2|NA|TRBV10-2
CASSEPGDRARYGYTF
TGCGCCAGCAGTGAGCCGGGGGACAGGGCACGGTATGGCTACACCTTC
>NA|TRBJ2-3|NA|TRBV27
CASSRKSADTQYF
TGTGCCAGCAGCCGAAAATCGGCAGATACGCAGTATTTT
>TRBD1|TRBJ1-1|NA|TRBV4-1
CASSHRRGTANTEAFF
TGCGCCAGCAGCCATAGAAGGGGGACAGCGAACACTGAAGCTTTCTTT
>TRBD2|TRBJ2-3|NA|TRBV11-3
CASSSRGGYRSTDTQYF
TGTGCCAGCAGCTCCCGGGGGGGTTACCGTAGCACAGATACGCAGTATTTT
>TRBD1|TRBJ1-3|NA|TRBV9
CASSVEGAHGNTVYF
TGTGCCAGCAGCGTAGAGGGGGCACATGGAAACACCGTATATTTT
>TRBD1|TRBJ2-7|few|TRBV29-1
CSVRQGSYEQYF
TGCAGCGTCCGACAGGGTTCCTACGAGCAGTACTTC
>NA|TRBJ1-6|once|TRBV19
CASSISGNSPLHF
TGTGCCAGTAGTATATCCGGGAATTCACCCCTCCACTTT
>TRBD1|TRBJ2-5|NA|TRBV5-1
CASSPDRGGETQYF
TGCGCCAGCAGCCCCGACAGGGGAGGTGAGACCCAGTACTTC
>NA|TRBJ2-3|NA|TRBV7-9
CASSLQGADTQYF
TGTGCCAGCAGCTTACAGGGCGCAGATACGCAGTATTTT
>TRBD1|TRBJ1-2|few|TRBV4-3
CASSQDPGQGWSRPGYTF
TGCGCCAGCAGCCAAGATCCGGGACAGGGTTGGTCGCGCCCAGGCTACACCTTC
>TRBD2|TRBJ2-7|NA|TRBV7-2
CASSLEGGGYEQYF
TGTGCCAGCAGCTTAGAGGGCGGGGGGTACGAGCAGTACTTC
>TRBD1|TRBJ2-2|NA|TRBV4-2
CASTPTGTGGLGWELFF
TGTGCCAGCACCCCCACCGGGACAGGGGGCTTAGGGTGGGAGCTGTTTTTT
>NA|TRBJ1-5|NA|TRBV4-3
CASSHSLGRPQHF
TGCGCCAGCAGCCATTCCCTTGGGCGGCCCCAGCATTTT
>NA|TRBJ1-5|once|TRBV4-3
CASSQDWRSNQPQHF
TGCGCCAGCAGCCAAGATTGGCGGTCAAATCAGCCCCAGCATTTT
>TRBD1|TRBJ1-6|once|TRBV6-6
CASSYSTGDNSPLHF
TGTGCCAGCAGTTACTCGACAGGGGATAATTCACCCCTCCACTTT
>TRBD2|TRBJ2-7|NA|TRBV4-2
CASSQEGPSGGPSYEQYF
TGTGCCAGCAGCCAAGAGGGACCTAGCGGGGGGCCCTCCTACGAGCAGTACTTC